A selection of T cell receptor beta chains follows, all from one sample in a study of regulatory T cells in long-lasting Graves disease. In TCRdb, the multiplex PCR reads were re-called with MiXCR into one record per CDR3 protein. The repertoire holds over 350,000 distinct CDR3 sequences, about 15% seen once, with 7.8% in the top ten. These same records also appear under a second study, on T cells in Graves' hyperthyroidism and ophthalmopathy.

This material consisted of peripheral blood mononuclear cells (PBMCs), taken at new diagnosis, from a patient treated with antithyroid drugs. The receptors originated from a woman in her thirties or forties with Graves disease. Each CDR3 is given with its conserved first and last residue. The D gene is left open where the match is weak. Size is stated for part of the rows, as once, few or many counts, or as a class when the clone is expanded.

>TRBV12-3/TRBV12-4|many|TRBJ1-4|.
CASSSQREKLFF
TGTGCCAGCAGTTCCCAACGGGAAAAACTGTTTTTT
>TRBV25-1|.|TRBJ1-3|.
CATGQSGNTIYF
TGTGCCACCGGACAGTCTGGAAACACCATATATTTT
>TRBV4-3|many|TRBJ2-1|.
CASSQDSRGNNEQFF
TGCGCCAGCAGCCAAGATTCGCGGGGTAACAATGAGCAGTTCTTC
>TRBV12-3/TRBV12-4|many|TRBJ1-5|TRBD1
CASRISGTGDQPQHF
TGTGCCAGCAGGATTTCCGGGACAGGGGATCAGCCCCAGCATTTT
>TRBV7-9|few|TRBJ1-4|TRBD1
CASSPSAGTGSQAEKLFF
TGTGCCAGCAGCCCAAGCGCCGGGACAGGGAGTCAGGCTGAAAAACTGTTTTTT
>TRBV5-1|many|TRBJ2-2|.
CASSQIGELFF
TGCGCCAGCAGCCAAATCGGGGAGCTGTTTTTT
>TRBV12-3/TRBV12-4|many|TRBJ2-1|TRBD2
CASSLSSGENEQFF
TGTGCCAGCAGTTTATCTAGCGGGGAAAATGAGCAGTTCTTC
>TRBV28|many|TRBJ1-2|TRBD1
CASSSGTGFVLVTF
TGTGCCAGCAGTTCCGGGACAGGGTTCGTTCTAGTCACCTTC
>TRBV6-4|.|TRBJ2-1|.
CASSAMLGLNEQFF
TGTGCCAGCAGTGCAATGTTGGGTTTGAATGAGCAGTTCTTC
>TRBV6-5|many|TRBJ2-7|TRBD2
CASSYSRRSSGSSYEQYF
TGTGCCAGCAGTTACTCTCGTAGATCTAGCGGGAGCTCCTACGAGCAGTACTTC
>TRBV12-3/TRBV12-4|many|TRBJ1-6|.
CASSSELSSYNSPLHF
TGTGCCAGCAGTTCCGAGCTCAGCTCCTATAATTCACCCCTCCACTTT
>TRBV27|once|TRBJ2-3|TRBD1
CASASRLGTGAFRGTDTQYF
TGTGCCAGCGCTTCCCGCCTTGGGACAGGGGCATTTCGAGGCACAGATACGCAGTATTTT
>TRBV6-5|few|TRBJ2-3|.
CASSYSGPGDTQYF
TGTGCCAGCAGTTACTCGGGTCCGGGAGATACGCAGTATTTT
>TRBV12-3/TRBV12-4|few|TRBJ2-1|.
CASRPNAYNEQFF
TGTGCCAGCAGACCTAATGCCTACAATGAGCAGTTCTTC
>TRBV28|few|TRBJ2-7|TRBD2
CASSLSSGRSYEQYF
TGTGCCAGCAGTTTATCAAGCGGGAGGTCCTACGAGCAGTACTTC
>TRBV27|many|TRBJ1-1|.
CASSLSPTGNTEAFF
TGTGCCAGCAGTTTATCCCCAACGGGGAACACTGAAGCTTTCTTT
>TRBV27|many|TRBJ2-3|TRBD2
CASSLSPLAGGGTDTQYF
TGTGCCAGCAGTTTATCTCCACTAGCGGGAGGTGGTACAGATACGCAGTATTTT
>TRBV20-1|few|TRBJ2-3|TRBD1
CSVPGQGAVDTQYF
TGCAGTGTACCGGGACAGGGGGCGGTGGATACGCAGTATTTT